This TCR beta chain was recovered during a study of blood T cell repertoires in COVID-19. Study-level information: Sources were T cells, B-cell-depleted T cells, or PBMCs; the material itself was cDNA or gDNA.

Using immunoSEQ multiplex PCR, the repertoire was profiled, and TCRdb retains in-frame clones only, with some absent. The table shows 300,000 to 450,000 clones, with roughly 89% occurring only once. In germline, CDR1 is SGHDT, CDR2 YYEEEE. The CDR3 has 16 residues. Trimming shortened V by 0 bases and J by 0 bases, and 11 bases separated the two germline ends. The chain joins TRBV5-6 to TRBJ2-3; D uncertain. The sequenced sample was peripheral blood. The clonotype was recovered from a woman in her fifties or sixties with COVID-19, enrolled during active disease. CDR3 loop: CASSLVGGTSTDTQYF. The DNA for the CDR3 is TGTGCCAGCAGCTTGGTCGGCGGCACTAGCACAGATACGCAGTATTTT.